This T cell receptor beta chain emerged from a study of cytomegalovirus exposure and HLA in healthy donors. Regarding this clone: What it binds is unknown.

Assay: immunoSEQ multiplex PCR; the TCRdb copy retains only in-frame clones and omits some. The profile shows around 130,000 clones, roughly 86% of them singletons. The trim removed 5 bases at V and 10 bases at J, leaving 8 bases unmatched. The CDR3 consists of 15 residues. Germline values: CDR1 LNHDA, CDR2 SQIVND (reference sequence). These donors were members of the approximately 110-subject validation cohort, a group separate from the approximately 620-subject first cohort. Points from the study as a whole: The classifier reportedly diagnosed cytomegalovirus status with high sensitivity and specificity.

Sequencing was done on a sample of PBMCs. This sequence joins TRBV19 and TRBJ1-6, with 10 bases aligning to TRBD1. The receptor's source is a man aged 30 to 45 in good health and CMV-seronegative. CDR3 sequence: CASSGDRGSRSPLHF. The CDR3 DNA reads TGTGCCAGTAGTGGGGACAGGGGATCACGGTCACCCCTCCACTTT.